The clone carrying this TCR beta chain was detected ten times or more. Its antigen is unknown. These data originate in a study of T-cell reconstitution after alpha-beta-depleted transplantation in children. Study results and limitations: Alpha-beta T cells about two months after transplant reportedly derived from several hundred expanded graft clones.

The CDR3 covers 14 residues. Looked up from germline, CDR1 is ENHRY and CDR2 is SYGVKD. V was clipped by 3 bases and J by 4 bases, with 11 bases between them. This sample's TCRbeta library carried unique molecular identifier barcodes. TCRdb fed the PCR reads into MiXCR, producing one record per CDR3 protein. The sample holds more than 25,000 distinct CDR3 sequences, roughly 6.3% seen once. This sequence joins TRBV10-3 and TRBJ2-3; no clear D gene. The origin of this receptor is a male patient younger than 18 who had a stem cell transplant for acute myeloid leukemia, so the T cells may come from the graft donor. Specimen: PBMCs, mostly from graft donor cells, collected 180 days after TCRalphabeta/CD19-depleted stem cell transplant. The CDR3 loop reads CAISDQPGSDTQYF. The CDR3 bases are TGTGCCATCAGTGACCAGCCTGGGTCAGATACGCAGTATTTT.